The clone carrying this T cell receptor (beta chain) appeared many times. This sample stems from a study of blood T cell repertoires in COVID-19. Turning to the study itself: Italy, Spain and the United States were the sources of the convalescent and acute COVID-19 samples. In each case, the material was cDNA or gDNA derived from T cells, B-cell-depleted T cells, or PBMCs.

Trimming pared 1 base from V and 4 bases from J, leaving 13 bases between. The V gene's germline CDR1 is LNHDA and CDR2 SQIVND (reference sequence). This CDR3 has 15 amino acids. Authors' analysis steps: Amplified reference gene primers provided the basis for estimating nucleated cell counts. The assay was immunoSEQ multiplex PCR, and TCRdb's table has in-frame clones only and misses some. V, J and clone size reflect that table, while D and trimming were determined from the DNA. The sample holds some 220,000 clones, 83% seen once. This clonotype originated in a human donor in a cohort sampled during active COVID-19. The sample was peripheral blood. This chain links TRBV19 with TRBJ1-1; D possibly corresponds to TRBD1 (5 bases). CDR3 residues: CASSIAVRRGTEAFF. The CDR3 nucleotides are TGTGCCAGTAGTATAGCGGTCCGGAGGGGCACTGAAGCTTTCTTT.